This T cell receptor beta chain was obtained from a study of beta chain features in type 1 diabetes. Findings of the study overall: Naive, central memory and Treg TCRB repertoires seemed to resemble each other more closely in patients than they did in healthy donors. Shortening that was moderate but significant affected the TCRB CDR3s of Type 1 diabetes patients in all four CD4+ subsets.

A few counts support this clone. Its cognate antigen is unknown. Germline CDR1 and CDR2: SQVTM and ANQGSEA. V shed 7 bases and J shed 5 bases, with 14 bases lying between them. This CDR3 contains 13 residues. Every isolated RNA sample was fully reverse transcribed, so sequencing captured expressed TCRB transcripts. Each sample of naive, central memory or regulatory T cells had, on average, about 3.57 million reads. The method was immunoSEQ multiplex PCR; TCRdb's version includes in-frame clones alone and lacks a portion of them. The repertoire has hundreds of thousands of clones, roughly 12% of them found once; the top ten carry approximately 0.022%.

The source material was naive CD4+ T cells from blood. The chain links TRBV29-1 to TRBJ1-4; no reliable D call. The sequence was obtained from a man younger than 35 with type 1 diabetes. The CDR3 region is CSAIKAGNEKLFF. The CDR3 coding sequence is TGCAGCGCCATAAAGGCGGGAAATGAAAAACTGTTTTTT.